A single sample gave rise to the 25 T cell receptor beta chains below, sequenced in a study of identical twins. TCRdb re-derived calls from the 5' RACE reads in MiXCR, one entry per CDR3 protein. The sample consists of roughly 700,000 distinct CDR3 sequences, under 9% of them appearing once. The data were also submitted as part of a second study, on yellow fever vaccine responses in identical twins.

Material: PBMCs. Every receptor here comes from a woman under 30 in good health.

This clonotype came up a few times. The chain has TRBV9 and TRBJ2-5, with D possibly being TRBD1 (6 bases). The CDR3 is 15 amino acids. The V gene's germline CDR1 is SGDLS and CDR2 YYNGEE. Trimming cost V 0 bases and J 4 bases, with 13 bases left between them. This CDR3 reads CASSVVGASGETQYF. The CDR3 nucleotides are TGTGCCAGCAGCGTAGTGGGGGCGAGTGGAGAGACCCAGTACTTC.

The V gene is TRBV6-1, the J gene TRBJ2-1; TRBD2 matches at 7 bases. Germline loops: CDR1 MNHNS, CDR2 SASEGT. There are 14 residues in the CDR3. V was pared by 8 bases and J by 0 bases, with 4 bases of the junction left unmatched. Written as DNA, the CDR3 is TGTGCCAGCCAAAGCGGGAACTCCTACAATGAGCAGTTCTTC. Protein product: CASQSGNSYNEQFF.

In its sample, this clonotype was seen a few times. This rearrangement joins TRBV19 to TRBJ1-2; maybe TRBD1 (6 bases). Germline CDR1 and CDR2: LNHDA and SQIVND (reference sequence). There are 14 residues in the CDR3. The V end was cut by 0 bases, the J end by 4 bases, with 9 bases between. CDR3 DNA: TGTGCCAGTAGTATAGATCCACAGGGCTATGGCTACACCTTC. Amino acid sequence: CASSIDPQGYGYTF.

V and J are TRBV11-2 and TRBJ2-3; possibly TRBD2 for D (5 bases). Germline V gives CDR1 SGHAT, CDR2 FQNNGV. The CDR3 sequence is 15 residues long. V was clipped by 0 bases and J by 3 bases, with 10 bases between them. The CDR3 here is CASSLDGIATDTQYF. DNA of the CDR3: TGTGCCAGCAGCTTAGATGGCATAGCGACAGATACGCAGTATTTT.

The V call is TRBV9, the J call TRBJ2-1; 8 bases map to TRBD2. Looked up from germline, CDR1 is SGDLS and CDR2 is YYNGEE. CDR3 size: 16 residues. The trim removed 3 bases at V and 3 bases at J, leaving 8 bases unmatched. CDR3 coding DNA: TGTGCCAGCAGCGAGTCGGGGCGGGGGGTCTACAATGAGCAGTTCTTC. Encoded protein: CASSESGRGVYNEQFF.

The CDR3 loop is CASTNQVLGERTEAFF. The DNA of the CDR3 is TGTGCCAGCACCAACCAGGTTTTAGGGGAGAGGACTGAAGCTTTCTTT. The chain is built from TRBV7-2 and TRBJ1-1; the D gene is possibly TRBD1 (5 bases). V was clipped by 7 bases and J by 5 bases, with 23 bases between them. This CDR3 is 16 amino acids long. The germline gives CDR1 SGHTA, CDR2 FQGNSA.

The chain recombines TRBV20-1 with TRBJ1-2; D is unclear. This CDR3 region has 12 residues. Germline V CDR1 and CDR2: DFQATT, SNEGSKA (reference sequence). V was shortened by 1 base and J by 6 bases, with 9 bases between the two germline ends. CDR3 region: CSARVGLDGYTF. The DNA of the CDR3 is TGCAGTGCTAGAGTCGGCCTCGATGGCTACACCTTC.

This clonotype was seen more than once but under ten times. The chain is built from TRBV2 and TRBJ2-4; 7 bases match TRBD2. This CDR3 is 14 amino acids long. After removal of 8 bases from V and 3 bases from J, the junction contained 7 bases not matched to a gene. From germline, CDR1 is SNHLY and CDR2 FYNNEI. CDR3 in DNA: TGTGCCAGCGGAGGGACTAATGGCAAAAACATTCAGTACTTC. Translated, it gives CASGGTNGKNIQYF.

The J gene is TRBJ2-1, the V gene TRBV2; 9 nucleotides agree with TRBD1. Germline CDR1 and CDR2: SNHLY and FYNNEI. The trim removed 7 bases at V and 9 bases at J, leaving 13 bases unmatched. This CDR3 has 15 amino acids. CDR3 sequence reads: CASTRTDRGSGEQFF. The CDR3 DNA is TGTGCCAGCACACGAACAGACAGGGGGTCCGGTGAGCAGTTCTTC.

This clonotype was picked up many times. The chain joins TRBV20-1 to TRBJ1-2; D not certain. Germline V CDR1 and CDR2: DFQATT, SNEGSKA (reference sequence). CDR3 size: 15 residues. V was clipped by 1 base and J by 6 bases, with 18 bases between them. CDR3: CSARVAGRSNDGYTF. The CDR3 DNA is TGCAGTGCTAGAGTCGCCGGCCGGAGCAACGATGGCTACACCTTC.

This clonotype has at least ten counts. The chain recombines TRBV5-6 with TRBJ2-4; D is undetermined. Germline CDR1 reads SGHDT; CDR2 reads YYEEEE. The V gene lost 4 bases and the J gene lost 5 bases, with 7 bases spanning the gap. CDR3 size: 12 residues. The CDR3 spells CASSHNENIQYF. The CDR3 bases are TGTGCCAGCAGCCATAACGAAAACATTCAGTACTTC.

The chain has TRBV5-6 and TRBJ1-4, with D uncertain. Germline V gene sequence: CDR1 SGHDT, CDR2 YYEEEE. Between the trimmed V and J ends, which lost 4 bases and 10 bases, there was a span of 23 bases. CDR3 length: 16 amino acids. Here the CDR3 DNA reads TGTGCCAGCAGCAACCCGAGGCGCGAGGAATTGGGAAAACTGTTTTTT. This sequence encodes CASSNPRREELGKLFF.

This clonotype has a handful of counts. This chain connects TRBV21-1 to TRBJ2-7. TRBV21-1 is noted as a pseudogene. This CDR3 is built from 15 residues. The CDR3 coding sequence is TGTGCCAGCAGCACCCGATTTCATACCTACTACGAGCAGTACTTC. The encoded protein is CASSTRFHTYYEQYF.

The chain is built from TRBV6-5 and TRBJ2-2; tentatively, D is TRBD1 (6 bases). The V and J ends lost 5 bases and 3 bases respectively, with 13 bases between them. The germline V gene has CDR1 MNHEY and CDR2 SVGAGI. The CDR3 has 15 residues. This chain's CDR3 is CASSNRDKYTGELFF. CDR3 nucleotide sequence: TGTGCCAGCAGTAACCGGGACAAATACACCGGGGAGCTGTTTTTT.

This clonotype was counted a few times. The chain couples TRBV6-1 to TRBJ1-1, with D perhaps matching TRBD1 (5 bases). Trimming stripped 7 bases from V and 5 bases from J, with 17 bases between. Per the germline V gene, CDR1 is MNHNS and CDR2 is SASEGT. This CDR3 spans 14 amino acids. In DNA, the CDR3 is TGTGCCAGCACCCAGCCTGGGGCGGCGACTGAAGCTTTCTTT. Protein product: CASTQPGAATEAFF.

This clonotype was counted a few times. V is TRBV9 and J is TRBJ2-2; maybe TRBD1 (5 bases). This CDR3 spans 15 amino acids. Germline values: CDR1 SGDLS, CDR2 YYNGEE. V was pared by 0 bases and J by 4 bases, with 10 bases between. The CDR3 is CASSVVSDITGELFF. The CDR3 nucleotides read TGTGCCAGCAGCGTAGTTTCGGACATCACCGGGGAGCTGTTTTTT.

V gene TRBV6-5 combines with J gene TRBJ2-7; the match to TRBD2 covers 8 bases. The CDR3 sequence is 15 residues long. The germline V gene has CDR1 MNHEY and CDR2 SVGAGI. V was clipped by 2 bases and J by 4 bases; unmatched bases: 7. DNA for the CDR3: TGTGCCAGCAGTTACGCTACTAGCGGAGGATACGAGCAGTACTTC. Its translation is CASSYATSGGYEQYF.

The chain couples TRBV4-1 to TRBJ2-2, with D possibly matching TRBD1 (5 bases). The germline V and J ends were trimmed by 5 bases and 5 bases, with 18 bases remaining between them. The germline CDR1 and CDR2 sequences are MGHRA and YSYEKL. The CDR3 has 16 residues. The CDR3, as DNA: TGCGCCAGCAGCATCCTCGGGCCACAGGAGACCGGGGAGCTGTTTTTT. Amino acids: CASSILGPQETGELFF.

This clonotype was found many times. The CDR3 region is CATSASSGANVLTF. The CDR3 coding sequence is TGTGCCACCAGTGCCAGCTCTGGGGCCAACGTCCTGACTTTC. The V gene is TRBV24-1, the J gene TRBJ2-6, with no clear D. Germline CDR1 KGHDR, CDR2 SFDVKD. The CDR3 is made up of 14 amino acids. V lost 5 bases and J lost 0, with 4 bases in between.

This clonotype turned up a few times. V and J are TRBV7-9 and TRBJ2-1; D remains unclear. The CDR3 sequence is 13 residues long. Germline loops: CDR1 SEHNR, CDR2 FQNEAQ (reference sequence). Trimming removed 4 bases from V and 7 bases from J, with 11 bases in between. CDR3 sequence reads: CASSSLTVNEQFF. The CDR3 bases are TGTGCCAGCAGCTCCCTGACGGTTAATGAGCAGTTCTTC.

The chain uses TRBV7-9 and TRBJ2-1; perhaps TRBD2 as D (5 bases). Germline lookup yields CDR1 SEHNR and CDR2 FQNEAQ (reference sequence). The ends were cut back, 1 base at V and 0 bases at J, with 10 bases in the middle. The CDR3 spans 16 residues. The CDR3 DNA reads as TGTGCCAGCAGCTTAGTGGGAGCGGCCTCCTACAATGAGCAGTTCTTC. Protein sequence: CASSLVGAASYNEQFF.

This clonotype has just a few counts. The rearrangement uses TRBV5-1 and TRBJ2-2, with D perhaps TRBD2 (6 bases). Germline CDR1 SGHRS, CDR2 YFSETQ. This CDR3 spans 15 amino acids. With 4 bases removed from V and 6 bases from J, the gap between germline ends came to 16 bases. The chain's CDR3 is CASSLGGPDPGELFF. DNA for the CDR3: TGCGCCAGCAGCCTCGGAGGGCCGGATCCCGGGGAGCTGTTTTTT.

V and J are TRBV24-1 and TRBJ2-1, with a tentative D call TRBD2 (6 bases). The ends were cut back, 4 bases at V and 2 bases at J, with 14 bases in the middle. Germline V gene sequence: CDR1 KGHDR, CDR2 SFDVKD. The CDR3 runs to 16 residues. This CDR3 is CATSEVAAMTYNEQFF. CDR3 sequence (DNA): TGTGCCACCAGTGAGGTAGCGGCAATGACCTACAATGAGCAGTTCTTC.

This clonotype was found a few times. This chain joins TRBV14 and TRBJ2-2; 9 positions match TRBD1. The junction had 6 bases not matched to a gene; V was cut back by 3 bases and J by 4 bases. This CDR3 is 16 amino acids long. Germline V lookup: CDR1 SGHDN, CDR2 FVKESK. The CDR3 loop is CASSHYPGQGTGELFF. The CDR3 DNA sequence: TGTGCCAGCAGCCATTACCCGGGACAGGGCACCGGGGAGCTGTTTTTT.

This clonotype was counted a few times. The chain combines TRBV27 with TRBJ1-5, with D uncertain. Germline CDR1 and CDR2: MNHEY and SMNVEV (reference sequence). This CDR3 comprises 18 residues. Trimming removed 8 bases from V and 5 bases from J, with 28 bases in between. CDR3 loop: CASAIKKTIIDQDQPQHF. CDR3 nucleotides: TGTGCCAGCGCGATCAAAAAAACCATAATAGATCAGGATCAGCCCCAGCATTTT.